This T cell receptor (beta chain) comes out of a study of identical twins. Note on this clonotype: Its antigen is undetermined.

In germline, CDR1 is KGHDR, CDR2 SFDVKD. This CDR3 comprises 13 residues. V was trimmed by 2 bases and J by 11 bases, leaving 14 bases between them. Study conclusions and caveats: Beta out-of-frame sequences displayed a weaker excess of sharing between twins. Researchers reported excess low generation probability among twin-shared out-of-frame alpha sequences. In cord blood, abundant beta clonotypes had fewer insertions; memory showed no trend.

TCRdb fed the 5' RACE reads into MiXCR, producing one record per CDR3 protein. The sample consists of about 1.7 million distinct CDR3 sequences, roughly a third of them appearing once. What was sequenced was cord blood. The clonotype comes from a newborn girl in good health. The rearrangement joins TRBV24-1 to TRBJ1-2; a possible D gene is TRBD1 (5 bases). DNA of the CDR3: TGTGCCACCAGTGATTGGGCAGGCGAGGGGTACACCTTC. Translation gives CATSDWAGEGYTF.